Each of the 17 T cell receptor beta chains below was sequenced from the same sample in a study of T cell changes during pregnancy in multiple sclerosis. The protocol was immunoSEQ multiplex PCR, while the TCRdb copy is restricted to in-frame clones and leaves out a portion. Of tens of thousands of clones listed, about 90% are singletons. This sample comprised peripheral blood, obtained in the first trimester of pregnancy. These receptors were obtained from a female donor in good health, enrolled as a control in a pregnancy study.

This sequence joins TRBV4-2 and TRBJ2-7; 14 bases are a match to TRBD2. The CDR3 loop spans 17 amino acids. J was trimmed by 3 bases and V by 2 bases; bases with no gene match: 6. Germline CDR1 reads LGHNA; CDR2 reads YNFKEQ. This CDR3 reads CASSQSTGTSGGYEQYF. CDR3 coding DNA: TGTGCCAGCAGCCAATCGACGGGGACTAGCGGGGGCTACGAGCAGTACTTC.

V is TRBV28 and J is TRBJ2-3; 11 bases align to TRBD2. After removal of 6 bases from V and 3 bases from J, the junction contained 11 bases not matched to a gene. CDR1 MDHEN and CDR2 SYDVKM come from the germline V gene. CDR3 size: 17 residues. For the CDR3, the DNA is TGTGCCAGCAGCCTTCCTACTAGCGGGAGTCCTACAGATACGCAGTATTTT. Its protein is CASSLPTSGSPTDTQYF. Together with reference TRBV28 and TRBJ2-3, the CDR3 gives the full variable domain: DVKVTQSSRYLVKRTGEKVFLECVQDMDHENMFWYRQDPGLGLRLIYFSYDVKMKEKGDIPEGYSVSREKKERFSLILESASTNQTSMYLCASSLPTSGSPTDTQYFGPGTRLTVL.

This rearrangement joins TRBV28 to TRBJ1-1, with TRBD1 matching 7 bases. Germline CDR1 is MDHEN and CDR2 is SYDVKM. Losses at the gene ends were 7 bases for V and 5 bases for J; bases not matched to a gene: 1. The CDR3 extends over 11 amino acids. The CDR3 spells CASTGGTEAFF. CDR3 in DNA: TGTGCCAGCACAGGGGGGACTGAAGCTTTCTTT. Variable domain in full (rest from reference TRBV28 and TRBJ1-1): DVKVTQSSRYLVKRTGEKVFLECVQDMDHENMFWYRQDPGLGLRLIYFSYDVKMKEKGDIPEGYSVSREKKERFSLILESASTNQTSMYLCASTGGTEAFFGQGTRLTVV.

CDR3 DNA sequence: TGTGCCAGCAGCGGGGGACTAGCGGGAGAAGTTTGGGCCGGGGAGCTGTTTTTT. The encoded protein is CASSGGLAGEVWAGELFF. V usage is TRBV7-9 and J usage is TRBJ2-2, with 14 nucleotides matching TRBD2. Unmatched junction bases numbered 11, after V lost 5 bases and J lost 6 bases. This CDR3 region has 18 residues. Germline V gives CDR1 SEHNR, CDR2 FQNEAQ (reference sequence). The full variable domain, completed using reference TRBV7-9 and TRBJ2-2, is DTGVSQNPRHKITKRGQNVTFRCDPISEHNRLYWYRQTLGQGPEFLTYFQNEAQLEKSRLLSDRFSAERPKGSFSTLEIQRTEQGDSAMYLCASSGGLAGEVWAGELFFGEGSRLTVL.

The chain joins TRBV7-8 to TRBJ2-7; 9 positions agree with TRBD2. V lost 1 base and J lost 3; bases outside the gene matches: 7. CDR1 and CDR2 (germline): SGHVS, FQNEAQ. CDR3 size: 16 residues. As DNA, the CDR3 is TGTGCCAGCAGCTTAGTACCAGCGGGAGGTGTCTACGAGCAGTACTTC. Translated: CASSLVPAGGVYEQYF.

The CDR3 loop reads CASSRLASRTDTQYF. CDR3 coding DNA: TGTGCCAGCAGTCGACTAGCGTCTCGCACAGATACGCAGTATTTT. V gene TRBV6-1 combines with J gene TRBJ2-3, with 8 bases fitting TRBD2. Germline V gives CDR1 MNHNS, CDR2 SASEGT. V was pared by 5 bases and J by 1 base, with 5 bases of the junction left unmatched. CDR3 length: 15 residues.

The J gene is TRBJ1-2, the V gene TRBV2; 8 nucleotides align to TRBD1. Germline CDR1 and CDR2: SNHLY and FYNNEI. The CDR3 has 15 residues. The V and J ends lost 3 bases and 2 bases, in that order; junction bases with no gene match: 5. The CDR3 protein is CASSDPNRGNYGYTF. The CDR3 DNA sequence: TGTGCCAGCAGTGATCCGAACAGGGGGAACTATGGCTACACCTTC.

This sequence joins TRBV5-1 and TRBJ2-1; 7 nucleotides match TRBD2. This CDR3 is 15 amino acids long. Germline CDR1 reads SGHRS; CDR2 reads YFSETQ. The ends lost 4 bases at V and 10 bases at J; junction bases unmatched: 14. The CDR3 DNA reads TGCGCCAGCAGCGGGGGACTATCGGACAATGAGGAGCAGTTCTTC. It encodes CASSGGLSDNEEQFF.

This chain connects TRBV19 to TRBJ1-5; D might be TRBD1 (5 bases). Germline lookup yields CDR1 LNHDA and CDR2 SQIVND (reference sequence). V shed 1 base and J shed 9 bases, with 13 bases lying between them. The CDR3 is 14 residues long. The CDR3 DNA reads TGTGCCAGTAGTATAGCGGGGGACCTGGGGCCCCAGCATTTT. Amino acid sequence: CASSIAGDLGPQHF.

This chain uses TRBV7-9 with TRBJ1-1; D gene ambiguous. Germline CDR1 and CDR2: SEHNR and FQNEAQ (reference sequence). This CDR3 comprises 17 residues. Trimming removed 8 bases at V and 6 bases at J, with 28 bases between. The CDR3 DNA is TGTGCCAGCCTGTGGGCCCAGGAGGCGGCTGGAGCTCCTGAAGCTTTCTTT. It yields the protein CASLWAQEAAGAPEAFF.

The chain uses TRBV19 and TRBJ1-1, with a possible D match to TRBD1 (5 bases). V shed 0 bases and J shed 0 bases, with 14 bases lying between them. CDR3 length: 17 amino acids. Germline V gene sequence: CDR1 LNHDA, CDR2 SQIVND (reference sequence). The CDR3 loop is CASSIDRQGNMNTEAFF. The DNA for the CDR3 is TGTGCCAGTAGTATAGACCGGCAGGGTAACATGAACACTGAAGCTTTCTTT.

This clone has only one observation. V usage is TRBV7-2 and J usage is TRBJ2-1; 9 positions agree with TRBD2. The CDR3 has 15 residues. The germline gives CDR1 SGHTA, CDR2 FQGNSA. After removal of 6 bases from V and 2 bases from J, the junction contained 5 bases not matched to a gene. The CDR3 bases are TGTGCCAGCAGTCTTAGCGGGGGCGCCTACAATGAGCAGTTCTTC. Protein product: CASSLSGGAYNEQFF. Variable domain in full (rest from reference TRBV7-2 and TRBJ2-1): GAGVSQSPSNKVTEKGKDVELRCDPISGHTALYWYRQSLGQGLEFLIYFQGNSAPDKSGLPSDRFSAERTGGSVSTLTIQRTQQEDSAVYLCASSLSGGAYNEQFFGPGTRLTVL.

The chain recombines TRBV5-1 with TRBJ2-5; D remains ambiguous. The V gene's germline CDR1 is SGHRS and CDR2 YFSETQ. The CDR3 runs 14 residues. V dropped 0 bases and J dropped 2 bases, with 8 bases sitting between them. Here the CDR3 DNA reads TGCGCCAGCAGCTTGGCCACTTCTCAAGAGACCCAGTACTTC. Translated: CASSLATSQETQYF.

In this sample, this clone turned up once. CDR3 loop: CASSVILAEAFF. The CDR3 nucleotides read TGTGCCAGCAGTGTTATATTGGCAGAAGCTTTCTTT. The chain links TRBV2 to TRBJ1-1, with D uncertain. V was clipped by 4 bases and J by 8 bases, with 11 bases between them. This CDR3 region has 12 residues. The V gene's germline CDR1 is SNHLY and CDR2 FYNNEI.

The gene calls are TRBV9 and TRBJ1-2, with D uncertain. V lost 4 bases and J lost 7, with 17 bases in between. The CDR3 is 14 amino acids. From germline, CDR1 is SGDLS and CDR2 YYNGEE. The CDR3 coding sequence is TGTGCCAGCAGCTCCATGAGTGGTGATAGTGGCTACACCTTC. The encoded protein is CASSSMSGDSGYTF. Drawing the rest from reference TRBV9 and TRBJ1-2, the complete variable domain is DSGVTQTPKHLITATGQRVTLRCSPRSGDLSVYWYQQSLDQGLQFLIQYYNGEERAKGNILERFSAQQFPDLHSELNLSSLELGDSALYFCASSSMSGDSGYTFGSGTRLTVV.

The chain uses TRBV19 and TRBJ1-1; D ambiguous. The V gene's germline CDR1 is LNHDA and CDR2 SQIVND (reference sequence). The CDR3 runs to 13 residues. The V end was cut by 4 bases, the J end by 6 bases, with 12 bases between. CDR3 loop: CASSTVSTSEAFF. The CDR3 DNA sequence: TGTGCCAGTAGTACCGTTAGTACGTCTGAAGCTTTCTTT.

V is TRBV28 and J is TRBJ2-7, with D maybe TRBD2 (5 bases). Trimming took 6 bases from V and 6 from J, leaving 18 bases between them. The CDR3 is made up of 14 amino acids. Germline V gene sequence: CDR1 MDHEN, CDR2 SYDVKM. CDR3 DNA: TGTGCCAGCAGCTCATCCATTGTTGGAGGCGAGCAGTACTTC. Translating it yields CASSSSIVGGEQYF. Using reference TRBV28 and TRBJ2-7 for the parts outside the CDR3, the full variable domain is DVKVTQSSRYLVKRTGEKVFLECVQDMDHENMFWYRQDPGLGLRLIYFSYDVKMKEKGDIPEGYSVSREKKERFSLILESASTNQTSMYLCASSSSIVGGEQYFGPGTRLTVT.